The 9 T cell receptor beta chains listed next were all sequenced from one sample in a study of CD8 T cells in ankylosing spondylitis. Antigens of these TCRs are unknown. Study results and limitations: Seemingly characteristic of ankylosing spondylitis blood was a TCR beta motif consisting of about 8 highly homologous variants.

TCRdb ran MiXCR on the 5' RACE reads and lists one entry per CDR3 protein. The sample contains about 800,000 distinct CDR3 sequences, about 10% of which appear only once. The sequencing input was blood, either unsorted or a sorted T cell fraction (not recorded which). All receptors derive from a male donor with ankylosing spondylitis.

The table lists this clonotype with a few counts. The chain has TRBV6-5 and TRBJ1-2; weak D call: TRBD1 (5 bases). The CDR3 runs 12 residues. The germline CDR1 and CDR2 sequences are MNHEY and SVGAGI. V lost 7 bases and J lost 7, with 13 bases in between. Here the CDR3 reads CASKGRMGGYTF. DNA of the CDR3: TGTGCCAGCAAGGGACGGATGGGTGGCTACACCTTC.

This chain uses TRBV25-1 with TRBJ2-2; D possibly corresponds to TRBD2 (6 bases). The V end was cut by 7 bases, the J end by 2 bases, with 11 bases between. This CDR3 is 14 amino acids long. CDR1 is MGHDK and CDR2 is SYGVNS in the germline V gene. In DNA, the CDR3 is TGTGCCAGCATGGGACTGAGAAACACCGGGGAGCTGTTTTTT. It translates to CASMGLRNTGELFF.

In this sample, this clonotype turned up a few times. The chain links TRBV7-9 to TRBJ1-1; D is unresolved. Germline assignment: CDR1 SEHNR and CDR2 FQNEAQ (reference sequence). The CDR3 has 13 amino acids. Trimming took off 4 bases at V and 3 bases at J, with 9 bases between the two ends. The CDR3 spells CASSSDAYTEAFF. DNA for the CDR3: TGTGCCAGCAGCTCGGATGCTTACACTGAAGCTTTCTTT.

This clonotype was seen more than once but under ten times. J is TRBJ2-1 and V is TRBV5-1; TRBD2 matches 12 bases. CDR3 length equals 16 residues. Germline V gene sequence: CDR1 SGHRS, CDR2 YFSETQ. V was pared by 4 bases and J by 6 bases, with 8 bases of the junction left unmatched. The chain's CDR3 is CASSRATSGSGNEQFF. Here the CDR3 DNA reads TGCGCCAGCAGCCGGGCGACTAGCGGGAGTGGCAATGAGCAGTTCTTC.

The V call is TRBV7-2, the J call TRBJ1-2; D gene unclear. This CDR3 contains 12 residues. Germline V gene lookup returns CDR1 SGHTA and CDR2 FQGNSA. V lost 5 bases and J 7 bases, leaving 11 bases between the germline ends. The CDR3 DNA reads TGTGCCAGCAGCCTCTCCGGGGTTGGCTACACCTTC. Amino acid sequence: CASSLSGVGYTF.

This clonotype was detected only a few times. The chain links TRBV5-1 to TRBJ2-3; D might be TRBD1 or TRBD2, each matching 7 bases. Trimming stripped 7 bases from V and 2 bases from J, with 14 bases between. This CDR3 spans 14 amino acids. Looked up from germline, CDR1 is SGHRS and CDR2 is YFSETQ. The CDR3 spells CASGAGQPTDTQYF. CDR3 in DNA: TGCGCCAGCGGAGCGGGACAGCCCACAGATACGCAGTATTTT.

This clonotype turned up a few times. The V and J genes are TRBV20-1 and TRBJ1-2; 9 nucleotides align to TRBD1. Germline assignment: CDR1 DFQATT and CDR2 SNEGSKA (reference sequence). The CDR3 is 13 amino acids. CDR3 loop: CRPGQGTNYGYTF. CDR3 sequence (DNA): TGCAGACCTGGACAGGGGACTAACTATGGCTACACCTTC.

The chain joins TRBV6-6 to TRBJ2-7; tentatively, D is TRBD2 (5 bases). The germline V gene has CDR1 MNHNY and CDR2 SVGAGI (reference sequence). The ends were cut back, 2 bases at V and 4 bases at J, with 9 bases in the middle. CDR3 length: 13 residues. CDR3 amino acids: CASSYRERYEQYF. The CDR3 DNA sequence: TGTGCCAGCAGTTACAGGGAGAGGTACGAGCAGTACTTC.

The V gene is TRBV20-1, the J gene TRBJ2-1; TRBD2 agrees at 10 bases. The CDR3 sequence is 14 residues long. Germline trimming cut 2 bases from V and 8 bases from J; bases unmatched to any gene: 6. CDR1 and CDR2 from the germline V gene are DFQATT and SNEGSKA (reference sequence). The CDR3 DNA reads TGCAGTGCTAGACGAACTAGCGGGACCTATGAGCAGTTCTTC. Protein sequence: CSARRTSGTYEQFF.